This TCR beta chain was captured in a study of metastatic and nonmetastatic thyroid tumors. In the study overall: Samples came from malignant and benign thyroid patients, and repertoires were compared across blood and tumor or nodule tissue.

General observations from the study: Within blood and tumor, benign nodules reportedly had significantly lower TCR beta diversity than malignant thyroid tumors did.

CDR3 length equals 16 residues. CDR1 and CDR2 from the germline V gene are SGDLS and YYNGEE. Losses at the gene ends were 1 base for V and 7 bases for J; bases not matched to a gene: 9. Worth noting for this clone: What it binds is not known.

Thyroid surgery took place with no prior treatment in any patient. TCRdb reprocessed the PCR reads via MiXCR. The table includes roughly 20,000 clones, around 33% detected once. Sequences were obtained from tumor tissue. The sequence was collected from a female donor with papillary thyroid cancer or a benign thyroid nodule (not recorded which). Some clones in this sample may be carry-over from other donors' samples. This chain connects TRBV9 to TRBJ2-1; 9 bases line up with TRBD2. The CDR3 sequence: CASSVSLAGSGNEQFF. The CDR3 DNA reads as TGTGCCAGCAGCGTAAGTCTAGCGGGGTCAGGGAATGAGCAGTTCTTC.